This TCR beta chain comes out of a study of shared clonotypes between healthy human individuals. This clone was seen only once. CDR3 size: 15 residues. Between the trimmed V and J ends, which lost 5 bases and 1 base, there was a span of 13 bases. Germline V gene sequence: CDR1 LNHDA, CDR2 SQIVND (reference sequence). Measured with immunoSEQ multiplex PCR; TCRdb has only the in-frame clones, and not every one. The data contain some 1.1 million clones, roughly 77% of them singletons. This rearrangement joins TRBV19 to TRBJ2-3; unclear D gene. The sequence was collected from a man between 18 and 35 years old in good health. Some clones in this sample may be carry-over from other donors' samples. The sample comprised memory CD4+ T cells from PBMCs. Indicated subset: CD45RA-negative fraction. The CDR3 bases are TGTGCCAGTAGTTCCCTCCTTTGGGGCACAGATACGCAGTATTTT. It translates to CASSSLLWGTDTQYF.